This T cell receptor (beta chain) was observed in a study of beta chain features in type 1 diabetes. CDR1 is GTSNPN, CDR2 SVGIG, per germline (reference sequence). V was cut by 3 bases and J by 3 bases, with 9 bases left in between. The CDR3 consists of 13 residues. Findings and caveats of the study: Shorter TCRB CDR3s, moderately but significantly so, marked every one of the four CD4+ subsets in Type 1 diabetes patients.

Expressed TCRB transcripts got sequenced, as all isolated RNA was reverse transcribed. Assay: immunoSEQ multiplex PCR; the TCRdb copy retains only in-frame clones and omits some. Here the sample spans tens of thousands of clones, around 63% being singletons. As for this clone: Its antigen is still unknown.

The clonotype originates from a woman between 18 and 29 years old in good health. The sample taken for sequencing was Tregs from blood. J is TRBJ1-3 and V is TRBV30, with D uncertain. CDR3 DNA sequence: TGTGCCTGGAGGAGATGGAGTGGAAACACCATATATTTT. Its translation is CAWRRWSGNTIYF.